This T cell receptor beta chain was identified in a study of control samples from healthy donors and cancer patients. Generated by immunoSEQ multiplex PCR, the TCRdb table keeps only in-frame clones and is missing some. The sample yields about 50,000 clones, approximately 95% seen once. The sequence was obtained from a woman aged 25 to 39 in good health. Source material: blood.

The CDR3 loop is CASSGKGPNLGYGYTF. CDR3 bases: TGCGCCAGCAGTGGAAAGGGGCCGAATTTAGGCTATGGCTACACCTTC. The rearrangement uses TRBV10-2 and TRBJ1-2, with D possibly TRBD1 on 5 matching bases. The germline V gene has CDR1 WSHSY and CDR2 SAAADI. This CDR3 contains 16 residues. The V end lost 4 bases, the J end lost 4 bases, and 19 bases lay between the germline ends.